This is a list of T cell receptor beta chains from one sample in a study of T cells in Graves' hyperthyroidism and ophthalmopathy. One entry per CDR3 protein results from TCRdb running MiXCR on the multiplex PCR reads. The data contain around 340,000 distinct CDR3 sequences, 15% to 20% of them seen just once; the ten biggest clones take up around a third. Material: blood. These receptors originate from a woman aged 25 to 45 with Graves' hyperthyroidism that later progressed to Graves' ophthalmopathy. Each CDR3 is given with its conserved first and last residue. Fields, in order: D gene, V gene, clone size, J gene, CDR3 DNA, CDR3 protein. The D gene is left open where the match is weak. Part of the rows lack a size; the others show once, few, many or a class for expanded clones.

>TRBD2|TRBV7-8|-|TRBJ2-1
TGTGCCAGCAGCTTAGCGCTGAGCGGGAGGGTCCTTAGCTCCTACAATGAGCAGTTCTTC
CASSLALSGRVLSSYNEQFF
>TRBD2|TRBV19|once|TRBJ2-1
TGTGCCAGTAGTATAACGCCCTCGGGAGGCTACAATGAGCAGTTCTTC
CASSITPSGGYNEQFF
>TRBD1|TRBV3-1|many|TRBJ2-3
TGTGCCAGCAGCCAAGAGACAGGGGTAAAGTATTTT
CASSQETGVKYF
>-|TRBV5-5|few|TRBJ1-1
TGTGCCAGCAGCTTGAATGATAACCGTTGGACTGAAGCTTTCTTT
CASSLNDNRWTEAFF
>TRBD2|TRBV27|many|TRBJ2-7
TGTGCCAGCAGTTTTGGCGGGAGGTACTACGAGCAGTACTTC
CASSFGGRYYEQYF
>TRBD1|TRBV9|many|TRBJ1-2
TGTGCCAGCAGCGCTAGGACAGGGCCGAACACCTATAACTATGGCTACACCTTC
CASSARTGPNTYNYGYTF
>-|TRBV6-5|-|TRBJ1-5
TGTGCCAGTCATTTACAGGGCGCCAATCAGCCCCAGCATTTT
CASHLQGANQPQHF
>-|TRBV5-8|-|TRBJ2-7
TGTGCCAGCAGCTTTGGGATATTGGACGGCTCCTACGAGCAGTACTTC
CASSFGILDGSYEQYF
>TRBD2|TRBV28|many|TRBJ2-7
TGTGCCAGCAGTCCCGGGACTAGAGCGTACGAGCAGTACTTC
CASSPGTRAYEQYF
>-|TRBV2|many|TRBJ2-7
TGTGCCATCAGAAAGAACACACATTCCTACGAGCAGTACTTC
CAIRKNTHSYEQYF
>TRBD1|TRBV18|many|TRBJ2-7
TGTGCCAGCTCACCGGGACAGCATTACGAGCAGTACTTC
CASSPGQHYEQYF
>-|TRBV12-5|-|TRBJ2-3
TGTGCTAGTGGCCGCGACATAAGCACAGATACGCAGTATTTT
CASGRDISTDTQYF
>TRBD1|TRBV27|many|TRBJ1-6
TGTGCCAGCAGTTTTGGACAGGGAAATTCACCCCTCCACTTT
CASSFGQGNSPLHF
>TRBD2|TRBV28|many|TRBJ2-7
TGTGCCAGCAGTGGGACTAGCGGGAGAAGCAACTACGAGCAGTACTTC
CASSGTSGRSNYEQYF
>-|TRBV27|many|TRBJ1-2
TGTGCCAGCACCGTGACCGGGGGGGCCTATGGCTACACCTTC
CASTVTGGAYGYTF
>-|TRBV28|many|TRBJ2-6
TGTGCCAGCAGTTCCCCTCTAGGAGGGGGCTCTCACTCTGGGGCCAACGTCCTGACTTTC
CASSSPLGGGSHSGANVLTF
>TRBD1|TRBV10-3|few|TRBJ1-1
TGTGCCATCAGTGAGTTCACCTCCGGGACAGGCTCCACTGAAGCTTTCTTT
CAISEFTSGTGSTEAFF
>-|TRBV7-9|many|TRBJ2-3
TGTGCCAGCAGCTTAAACAGCCACTTTGCAGATACGCAGTATTTT
CASSLNSHFADTQYF
>TRBD1|TRBV2|few|TRBJ2-7
TGTGCCAGCAGTGAAGCCGGGACAGGGGCTGAGCAGTACTTC
CASSEAGTGAEQYF
>-|TRBV10-3|-|TRBJ2-2
TGTGCCACCTTCAGTAGGGGGGCGGGAGTCGTCACCGGGGAGCTGTTTTTT
CATFSRGAGVVTGELFF
>-|TRBV29-1|-|TRBJ2-7
TGCAGCGTTGAAATAATGACGGGCATCAGGCACGAGCAGTACTTC
CSVEIMTGIRHEQYF
>TRBD2|TRBV28|many|TRBJ2-3
TGTGCCAGCAGTTCGCGACTAGCGGGAGTGTCTACGCAGTATTTT
CASSSRLAGVSTQYF
>TRBD2|TRBV5-1|-|TRBJ2-1
TGCGCCAGCAGTCAAGGACTAGGGAATGAGCAGTTCTTC
CASSQGLGNEQFF
>-|TRBV4-1|many|TRBJ2-7
TGCGCCAGCAGCCAAGTGGGTTCCGAGCAGTACTTC
CASSQVGSEQYF
>TRBD2|TRBV10-3|many|TRBJ2-3
TGTGCCTCCCGAAGTAGCGGGGGGCACACAGATACGCAGTATTTT
CASRSSGGHTDTQYF
>-|TRBV7-8|many|TRBJ2-1
TGTGCCAGCAGCTACGGAGGAAGGGGGAATGAGCAGTTCTTC
CASSYGGRGNEQFF
>TRBD2|TRBV9|many|TRBJ2-1
TGTGCCAGCAGCGTAAGCGGGGGGTTCTACAATGAGCAGTTCTTC
CASSVSGGFYNEQFF
>-|TRBV2|many|TRBJ2-2
TGTGCCAGCATTGGGGTGGGAACCGCCGGGGAGCTGTTTTTT
CASIGVGTAGELFF
>TRBD1|TRBV5-1|-|TRBJ1-2
TGCGCCAGCAGCTTGTTGGGACAGCCATTGAATGGCTACACCTTC
CASSLLGQPLNGYTF
>TRBD1|TRBV20-1|many|TRBJ1-2
TGCAGTGCTTACGGGACAGGAGACTATGGCTACACCTTC
CSAYGTGDYGYTF
>-|TRBV12-3/TRBV12-4|many|TRBJ1-2
TGTGCCAGCATTACCGGGACACGTAACTATGGCTACACCTTC
CASITGTRNYGYTF
>-|TRBV12-3/TRBV12-4|-|TRBJ2-5
TGTGCCAGCAGTTGGGGACCGCGAGAGACCCAGTACTTC
CASSWGPRETQYF
>-|TRBV10-3|many|TRBJ1-5
TGTGCCATCAGTGAGGGTAGGACATTAAATCAGCCCCAGCATTTT
CAISEGRTLNQPQHF
>-|TRBV27|many|TRBJ1-5
TGTGCCAGCCCCCCAGGGTTGAGCAATCAGCCCCAGCATTTT
CASPPGLSNQPQHF
>TRBD1|TRBV20-1|-|TRBJ1-5
TGCAGTGCTCTACCCCGAGGGGGCAACAATCAGCCCCAGCATTTT
CSALPRGGNNQPQHF
>TRBD1|TRBV18|-|TRBJ2-2
TGTGCCAACTCACCTCCCCTGGACAGGGAGCCCACCGGGGAGCTGTTTTTT
CANSPPLDREPTGELFF
>-|TRBV19|many|TRBJ2-1
TGTGCCAGTCGGGGCTACAATGAGCAGTTCTTC
CASRGYNEQFF
>-|TRBV10-2|many|TRBJ2-6
TGCGCCAGCAGTAATACAGGGTTCGGGGCCAACGTCCTGACTTTC
CASSNTGFGANVLTF
>-|TRBV28|-|TRBJ2-1
TGTGCCAGCAGTTTCCTGAGGACGGACCACAATGAGCAGTTCTTC
CASSFLRTDHNEQFF
>-|TRBV3-1|many|TRBJ2-5
TGTGCCAGCAGCCCCAGGACAGTTCGGTCCCAGTACTTC
CASSPRTVRSQYF
>-|TRBV7-9|-|TRBJ2-5
TGTGCCAGCACTACCACGGTAGGGAGCCAAGAGACCCAGTACTTC
CASTTTVGSQETQYF
>-|TRBV5-1|-|TRBJ2-1
TGCGCCAGCAGCTTCATCCCCGCGAGGTACAATGAGCAGTTCTTC
CASSFIPARYNEQFF
>TRBD2|TRBV20-1|many|TRBJ2-7
TGCAGTGCTAGAAACGGAGCGGGAGACTACGAGCAGTACTTC
CSARNGAGDYEQYF
>TRBD1|TRBV12-3/TRBV12-4|many|TRBJ1-1
TGTGCCAGCAGGCGGTCCGGGACAGAGAACACTGAAGCTTTCTTT
CASRRSGTENTEAFF
>-|TRBV27|many|TRBJ1-5
TGTGCCAGCAGACCCAGGGTTAGCAATCAGCCCCAGCATTTT
CASRPRVSNQPQHF
>-|TRBV5-1|many|TRBJ1-1
TGCGCCAGCAGCTCACCACGGAGGAACACTGAAGCTTTCTTT
CASSSPRRNTEAFF
>-|TRBV2|-|TRBJ1-3
TGTGCCAGCAGTGATATACCCAACTTCTCTGGAAACACCATATATTTT
CASSDIPNFSGNTIYF
>TRBD2|TRBV10-3|many|TRBJ2-1
TGTGCCATCAGAGGTGATAGCGGGGGTGAGCAGTTCTTC
CAIRGDSGGEQFF